This record looks at one T cell receptor beta chain sequence and its context. Its antigen is still unknown. The source of the sample is a study of somatic mutations in cytotoxic T cells in rheumatoid arthritis. Study in general: Blood from the patient (approximately 30 ml EDTA) was drawn right after diagnosis, pretreatment. Study outcomes and limitations: A slight TRBV07 underrepresentation in rheumatoid arthritis patients was reported without multiple-comparison adjustment. Expanded CD8+ clones had unknown antigen targets.

V shed 4 bases and J 3 bases; nucleotides not matched to a gene: 12. From germline, CDR1 is SGHDN and CDR2 FVKESK. The CDR3 loop spans 17 amino acids. The assay was immunoSEQ multiplex PCR, and TCRdb's table has in-frame clones only and misses some. The sample lists 25,000 to 35,000 clones; about 87% were seen once. The chain combines TRBV14 with TRBJ2-7, with 10 bases lining up with TRBD2. This sequence originates from an adult with rheumatoid arthritis. Specimen: CD8+ T cells sorted from blood. CDR3 protein: CASSPSSLGLAIYEQYF. CDR3 in DNA: TGTGCCAGCAGCCCGTCGTCCCTGGGACTAGCGATCTACGAGCAGTACTTC.